This T cell receptor (beta chain) was sequenced for a study of T cells in Graves' hyperthyroidism and ophthalmopathy. Amplified TCR beta CDR3 regions came from RNA transcripts. The HTBI primer set was used in a first-round RT-PCR of the TCR CDR3. In TCRdb, the multiplex PCR reads were re-called with MiXCR into one record per CDR3 protein. The repertoire consists of 450,000 to 500,000 distinct CDR3 sequences, with roughly 23% occurring once and the leading ten covering under 55%. A NOSPECS grade of at least 4, a Clinical Activity Score of at least 3 and duration under 3 months were recorded in ophthalmopathy patients. Germline assignment: CDR1 MDHEN and CDR2 SYDVKM. V shed 4 bases and J 2 bases; nucleotides not matched to a gene: 12. The CDR3 totals 17 residues. This clonotype was recorded a few times.

The sample comprised blood. The clonotype was recovered from a woman in her seventies with Graves' ophthalmopathy. J is TRBJ2-3 and V is TRBV28, with 7 bases matching TRBD1. CDR3 bases: TGTGCCAGCAGTTCGCCCCGGGACAGTCGTTACACAGATACGCAGTATTTT. Translated, it gives CASSSPRDSRYTDTQYF.